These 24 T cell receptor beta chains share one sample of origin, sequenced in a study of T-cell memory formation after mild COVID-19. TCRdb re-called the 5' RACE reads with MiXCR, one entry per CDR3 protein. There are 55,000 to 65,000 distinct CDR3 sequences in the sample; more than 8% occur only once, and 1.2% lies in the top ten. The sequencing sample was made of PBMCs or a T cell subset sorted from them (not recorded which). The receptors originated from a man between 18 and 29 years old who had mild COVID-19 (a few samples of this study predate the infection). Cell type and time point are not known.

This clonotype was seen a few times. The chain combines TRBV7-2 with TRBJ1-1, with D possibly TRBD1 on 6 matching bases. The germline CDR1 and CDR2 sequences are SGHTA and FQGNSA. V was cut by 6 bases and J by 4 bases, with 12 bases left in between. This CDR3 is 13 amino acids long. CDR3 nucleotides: TGTGCCAGCAGAGTTGACAGGTTCACTGAAGCTTTCTTT. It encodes CASRVDRFTEAFF.

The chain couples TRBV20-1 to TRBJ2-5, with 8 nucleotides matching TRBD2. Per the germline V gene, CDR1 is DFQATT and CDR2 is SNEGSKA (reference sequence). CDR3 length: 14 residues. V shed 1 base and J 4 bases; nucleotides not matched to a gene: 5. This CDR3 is CSARVTGGTETQYF. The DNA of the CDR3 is TGCAGTGCTAGAGTAACGGGGGGGACAGAGACCCAGTACTTC.

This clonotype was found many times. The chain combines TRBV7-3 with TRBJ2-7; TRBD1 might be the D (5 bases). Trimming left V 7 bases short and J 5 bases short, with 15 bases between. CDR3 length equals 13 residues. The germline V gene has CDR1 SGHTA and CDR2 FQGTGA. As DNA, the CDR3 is TGTGCCAGCATCCAGGCAGGGAAGAACGAGCAGTACGTC. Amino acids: CASIQAGKNEQYV.

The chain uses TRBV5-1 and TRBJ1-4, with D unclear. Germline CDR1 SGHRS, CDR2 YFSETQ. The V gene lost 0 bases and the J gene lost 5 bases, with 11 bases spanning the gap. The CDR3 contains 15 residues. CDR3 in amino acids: CASSLGDYLNEKLFF. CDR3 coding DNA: TGCGCCAGCAGCTTGGGCGATTACCTGAATGAAAAACTGTTTTTT.

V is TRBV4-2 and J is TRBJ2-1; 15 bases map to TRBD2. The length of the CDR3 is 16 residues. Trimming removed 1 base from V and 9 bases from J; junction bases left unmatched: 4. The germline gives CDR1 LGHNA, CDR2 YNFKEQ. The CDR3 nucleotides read TGTGCCAGCAGCCAAGGGACTAGCGGGGGGGTAGGTGAGCAGTTCTTC. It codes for CASSQGTSGGVGEQFF.

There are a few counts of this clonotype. Here the CDR3 reads CASSRNAGAPEQFF. As DNA, the CDR3 is TGCGCCAGCAGTCGCAATGCGGGGGCACCTGAGCAGTTCTTC. This chain connects TRBV5-1 to TRBJ2-1, with D tentatively TRBD2 (7 bases). Trimming shortened V by 5 bases and J by 9 bases, and 18 bases separated the two germline ends. The CDR3 totals 14 residues. CDR1 and CDR2 (germline): SGHRS, YFSETQ. The full variable domain, in which reference TRBV5-1 and TRBJ2-1 provide the parts outside the CDR3, is KAGVTQTPRYLIKTRGQQVTLSCSPISGHRSVSWYQQTPGQGLQFLFEYFSETQRNKGNFPGRFSGRQFSNSRSEMNVSTLELGDSALYLCASSRNAGAPEQFFGPGTRLTVL.

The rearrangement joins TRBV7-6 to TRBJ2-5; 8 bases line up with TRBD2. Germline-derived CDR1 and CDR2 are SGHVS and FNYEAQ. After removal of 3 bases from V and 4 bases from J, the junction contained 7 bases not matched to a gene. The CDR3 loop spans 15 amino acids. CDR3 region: CASSFGRGDGETQYF. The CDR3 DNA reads TGTGCCAGCAGCTTCGGGCGGGGGGACGGAGAGACCCAGTACTTC.

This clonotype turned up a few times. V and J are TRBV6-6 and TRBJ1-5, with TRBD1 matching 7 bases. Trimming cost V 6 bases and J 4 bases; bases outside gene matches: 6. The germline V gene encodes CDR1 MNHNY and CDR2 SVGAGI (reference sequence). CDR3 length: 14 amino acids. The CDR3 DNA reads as TGTGCCAGCAGGCTTACAGGGGAAAATCAGCCCCAGCATTTT. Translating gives CASRLTGENQPQHF.

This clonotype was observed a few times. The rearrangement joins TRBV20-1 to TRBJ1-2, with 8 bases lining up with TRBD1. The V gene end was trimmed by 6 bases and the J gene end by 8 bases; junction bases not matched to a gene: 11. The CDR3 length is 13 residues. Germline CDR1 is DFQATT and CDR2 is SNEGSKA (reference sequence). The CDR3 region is CSAGTGSILGYTF. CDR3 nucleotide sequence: TGCAGTGCCGGGACAGGTTCAATTTTAGGCTACACCTTC.

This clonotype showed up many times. The CDR3 reads CASSRQNTEAFF. The CDR3 coding sequence is TGTGCCAGCAGCCGACAGAACACTGAAGCTTTCTTT. The chain is built from TRBV7-2 and TRBJ1-1; no reliable D call. The ends were cut back, 5 bases at V and 1 base at J, with 5 bases in the middle. From germline, CDR1 is SGHTA and CDR2 FQGNSA. This CDR3 has 12 residues.

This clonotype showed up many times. CDR3 in amino acids: CASSLPETSPETQYF. The CDR3 DNA follows: TGCGCCAGCAGCTTGCCCGAGACTAGCCCAGAGACCCAGTACTTC. The chain recombines TRBV5-1 with TRBJ2-5, with 7 bases that match TRBD2. After removal of 1 base from V and 4 bases from J, the junction contained 7 bases not matched to a gene. The CDR3 loop spans 15 amino acids. Germline values: CDR1 SGHRS, CDR2 YFSETQ.

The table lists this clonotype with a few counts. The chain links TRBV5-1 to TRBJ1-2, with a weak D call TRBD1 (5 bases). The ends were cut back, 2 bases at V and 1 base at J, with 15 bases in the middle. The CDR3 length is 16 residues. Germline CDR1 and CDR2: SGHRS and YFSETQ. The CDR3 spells CASSLGDVGLNYGYTF. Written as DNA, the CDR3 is TGCGCCAGCAGCTTAGGCGATGTGGGGCTTAACTATGGCTACACCTTC. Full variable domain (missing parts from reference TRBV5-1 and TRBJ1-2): KAGVTQTPRYLIKTRGQQVTLSCSPISGHRSVSWYQQTPGQGLQFLFEYFSETQRNKGNFPGRFSGRQFSNSRSEMNVSTLELGDSALYLCASSLGDVGLNYGYTFGSGTRLTVV.

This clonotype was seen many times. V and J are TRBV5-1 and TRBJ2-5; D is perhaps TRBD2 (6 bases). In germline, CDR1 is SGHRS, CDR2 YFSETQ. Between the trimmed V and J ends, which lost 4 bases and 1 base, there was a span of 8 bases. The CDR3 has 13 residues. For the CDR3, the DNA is TGCGCCAGCAGCCGGGGGATCCAAGAGACCCAGTACTTC. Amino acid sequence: CASSRGIQETQYF. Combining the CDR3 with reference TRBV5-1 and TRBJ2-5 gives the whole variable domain KAGVTQTPRYLIKTRGQQVTLSCSPISGHRSVSWYQQTPGQGLQFLFEYFSETQRNKGNFPGRFSGRQFSNSRSEMNVSTLELGDSALYLCASSRGIQETQYFGPGTRLLVL.

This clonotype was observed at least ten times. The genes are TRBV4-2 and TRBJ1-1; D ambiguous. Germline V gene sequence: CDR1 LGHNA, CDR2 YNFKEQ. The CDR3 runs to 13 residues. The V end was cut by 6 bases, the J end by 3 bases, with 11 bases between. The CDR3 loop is CASRNPDDTEAFF. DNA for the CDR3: TGTGCCAGCAGGAACCCGGACGACACTGAAGCTTTCTTT.

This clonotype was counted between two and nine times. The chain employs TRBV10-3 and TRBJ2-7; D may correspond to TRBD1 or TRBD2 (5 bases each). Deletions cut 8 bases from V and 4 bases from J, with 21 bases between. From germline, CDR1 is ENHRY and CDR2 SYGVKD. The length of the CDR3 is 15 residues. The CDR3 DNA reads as TGTGCCATCGGAAGTAACCGGGACGGACTTTACGAGCAGTACGTC. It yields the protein CAIGSNRDGLYEQYV.

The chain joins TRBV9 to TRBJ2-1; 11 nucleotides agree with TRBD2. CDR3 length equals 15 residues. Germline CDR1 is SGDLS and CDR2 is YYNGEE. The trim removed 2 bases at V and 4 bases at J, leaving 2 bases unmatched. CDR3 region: CASSVSSGGYNEQFF. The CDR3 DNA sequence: TGTGCCAGCAGCGTTTCTAGCGGGGGGTACAATGAGCAGTTCTTC.

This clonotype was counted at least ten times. DNA of the CDR3: TGCGCCAGCAGCTTGGAACAGCCAGAGACCCAGTACTTC. Its protein product is CASSLEQPETQYF. The chain employs TRBV5-1 and TRBJ2-5, with D unresolved. Germline V gene sequence: CDR1 SGHRS, CDR2 YFSETQ. Trimming took off 0 bases at V and 4 bases at J, with 7 bases between the two ends. CDR3 length: 13 residues.

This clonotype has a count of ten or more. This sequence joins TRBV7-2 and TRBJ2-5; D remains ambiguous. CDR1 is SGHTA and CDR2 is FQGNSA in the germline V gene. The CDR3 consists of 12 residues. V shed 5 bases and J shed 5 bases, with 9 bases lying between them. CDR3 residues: CASSQTPETQYF. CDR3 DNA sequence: TGTGCCAGCAGCCAGACCCCGGAGACCCAGTACTTC.

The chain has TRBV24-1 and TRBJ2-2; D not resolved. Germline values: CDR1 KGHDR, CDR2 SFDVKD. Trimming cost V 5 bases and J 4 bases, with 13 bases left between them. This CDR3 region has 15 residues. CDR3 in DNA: TGTGCCACCAGTGGTGGTGGCGACGCCACCGGGGAGCTGTTTTTT. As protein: CATSGGGDATGELFF.

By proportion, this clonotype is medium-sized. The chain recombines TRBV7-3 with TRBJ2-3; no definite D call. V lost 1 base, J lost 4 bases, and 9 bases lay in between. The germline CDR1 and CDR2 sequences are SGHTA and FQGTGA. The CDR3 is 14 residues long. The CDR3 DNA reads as TGTGCCAGCAGCTTAAAGGTCCAGCCAGATACGCAGTATTTT. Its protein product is CASSLKVQPDTQYF.

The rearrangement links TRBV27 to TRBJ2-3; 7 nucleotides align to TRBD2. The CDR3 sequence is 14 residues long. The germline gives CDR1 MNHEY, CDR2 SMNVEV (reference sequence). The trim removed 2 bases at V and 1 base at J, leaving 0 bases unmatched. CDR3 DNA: TGTGCCAGCAGTTTACGGGGGGGCACAGATACGCAGTATTTT. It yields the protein CASSLRGGTDTQYF.

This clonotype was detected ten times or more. CDR3 residues: CASSFAAQETQYF. The CDR3 nucleotides are TGTGCCAGCAGCTTCGCAGCCCAAGAGACCCAGTACTTC. The chain has TRBV7-2 and TRBJ2-5, with D uncertain. CDR1 is SGHTA and CDR2 is FQGNSA in the germline V gene. V was pared by 3 bases and J by 1 base, with 6 bases between. The CDR3 loop spans 13 amino acids. The entire variable domain, with the rest obtained from reference TRBV7-2 and TRBJ2-5, is as follows: GAGVSQSPSNKVTEKGKDVELRCDPISGHTALYWYRQSLGQGLEFLIYFQGNSAPDKSGLPSDRFSAERTGGSVSTLTIQRTQQEDSAVYLCASSFAAQETQYFGPGTRLLVL.

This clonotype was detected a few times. The CDR3 reads CASSLAPGPSGGATDTQYF. For the CDR3, the DNA is TGTGCCAGCAGCTTAGCGCCTGGGCCTAGCGGGGGGGCGACAGATACGCAGTATTTT. The chain recombines TRBV7-8 with TRBJ2-3, with 12 bases that match TRBD2. This CDR3 spans 19 amino acids. J gave up 3 bases and V 0 bases, and 10 bases lay outside the gene matches. The germline CDR1 and CDR2 sequences are SGHVS and FQNEAQ.

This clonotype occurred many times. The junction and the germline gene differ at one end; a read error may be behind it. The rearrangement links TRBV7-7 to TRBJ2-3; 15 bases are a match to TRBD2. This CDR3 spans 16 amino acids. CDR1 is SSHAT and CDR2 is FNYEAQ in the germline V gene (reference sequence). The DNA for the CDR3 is TGTGCTAGCAGCCGGGGACTAGCGGGGGGCGGAGATACGCAGTATTTT. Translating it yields CASSRGLAGGGDTQYF.